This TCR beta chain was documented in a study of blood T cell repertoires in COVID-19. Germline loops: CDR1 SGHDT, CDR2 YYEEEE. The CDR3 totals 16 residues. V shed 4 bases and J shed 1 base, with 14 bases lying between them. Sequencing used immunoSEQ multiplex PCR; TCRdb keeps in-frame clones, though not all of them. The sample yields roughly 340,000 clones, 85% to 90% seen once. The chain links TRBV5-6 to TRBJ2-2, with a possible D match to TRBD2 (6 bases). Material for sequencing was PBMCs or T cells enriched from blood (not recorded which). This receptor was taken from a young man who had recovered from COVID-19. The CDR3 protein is CASSVAGRMNTGELFF. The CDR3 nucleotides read TGTGCCAGCAGCGTCGCGGGACGAATGAACACCGGGGAGCTGTTTTTT.